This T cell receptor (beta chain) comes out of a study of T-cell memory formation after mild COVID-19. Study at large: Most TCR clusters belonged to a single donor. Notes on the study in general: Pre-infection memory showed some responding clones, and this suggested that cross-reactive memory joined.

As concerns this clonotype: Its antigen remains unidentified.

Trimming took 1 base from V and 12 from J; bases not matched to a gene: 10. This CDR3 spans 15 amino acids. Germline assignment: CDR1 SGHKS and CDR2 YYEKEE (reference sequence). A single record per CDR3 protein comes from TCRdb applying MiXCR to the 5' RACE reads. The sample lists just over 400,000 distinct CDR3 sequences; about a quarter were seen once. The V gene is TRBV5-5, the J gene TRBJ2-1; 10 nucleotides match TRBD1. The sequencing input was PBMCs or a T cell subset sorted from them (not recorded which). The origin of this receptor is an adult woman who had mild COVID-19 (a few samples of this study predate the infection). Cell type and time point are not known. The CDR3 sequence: CASSLSGQGVWAQFF. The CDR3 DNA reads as TGTGCCAGCAGCTTGTCAGGACAGGGGGTCTGGGCGCAGTTCTTC.